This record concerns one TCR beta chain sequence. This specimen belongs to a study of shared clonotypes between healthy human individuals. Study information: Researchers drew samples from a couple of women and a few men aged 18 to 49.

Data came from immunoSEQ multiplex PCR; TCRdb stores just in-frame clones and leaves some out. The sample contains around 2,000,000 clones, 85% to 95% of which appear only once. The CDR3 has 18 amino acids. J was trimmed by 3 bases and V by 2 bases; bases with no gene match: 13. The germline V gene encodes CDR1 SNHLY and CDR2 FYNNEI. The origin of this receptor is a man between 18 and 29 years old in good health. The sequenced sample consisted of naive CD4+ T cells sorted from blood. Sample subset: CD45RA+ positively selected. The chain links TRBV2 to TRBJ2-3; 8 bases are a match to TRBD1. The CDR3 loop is CASSEYGLVGQATDTQYF. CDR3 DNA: TGTGCCAGCAGTGAATATGGGTTGGTGGGACAGGCAACAGATACGCAGTATTTT.